Listed below are T cell receptor beta chains from one sample, sequenced in a study of cytomegalovirus exposure and HLA in healthy donors. Some clones are missing from TCRdb's copy, which holds only in-frame ones; the method was immunoSEQ multiplex PCR. The sample has fewer than 200,000 clones; roughly 80% are singletons. Source material: PBMCs. These receptors all stem from a woman aged 45-60 years in good health and CMV-seropositive. Each CDR3 is given with its conserved first and last residue. The D gene is left open where the match is weak. The size of a clone is reported for some rows only, either as once, few or many, or as a class for expanded clones.

V: TRBV28; size: .; J: TRBJ1-1; D: TRBD1; DNA: TGTGCCAGCCCGGGACAGGGGAGCACTGAAGCTTTCTTT; CDR3: CASPGQGSTEAFF
V: TRBV28; size: .; J: TRBJ1-2; D: TRBD1; DNA: TGTGCCAGCACCTTGGGACAGGGGGGAGGCTACACCTTC; CDR3: CASTLGQGGGYTF
V: TRBV27; size: .; J: TRBJ1-1; D: .; DNA: TGTGCCAGCAGCAACTCAAGGGGGAACACTGAAGCTTTCTTT; CDR3: CASSNSRGNTEAFF
V: TRBV4-1; size: .; J: TRBJ1-2; D: .; DNA: TGCGCCAGCAGCCTACAGGGCTTCCGTGGCTACACCTTC; CDR3: CASSLQGFRGYTF
V: TRBV20-1; size: .; J: TRBJ2-5; D: TRBD1; DNA: TGCAGTGCTAGAGGGACAGGGGGTTTGTACTTC; CDR3: CSARGTGGLYF
V: TRBV19; size: .; J: TRBJ1-1; D: TRBD1; DNA: TGTGCCAGTAGTATAAGTACAGGGGGCGCCGCTTTCTTT; CDR3: CASSISTGGAAFF
V: TRBV9; size: .; J: TRBJ2-2; D: TRBD2; DNA: TGTGCCAGCAGCGTAGGTTATAGCGGGAGAGCGGCCGGGGAGCTGTTTTTT; CDR3: CASSVGYSGRAAGELFF
V: TRBV7-9; size: .; J: TRBJ2-2; D: .; DNA: TGTGCCAGCATCCCCCGAGGGAGCGCGAACACCGGGGAGCTGTTTTTT; CDR3: CASIPRGSANTGELFF
V: TRBV5-1; size: .; J: TRBJ2-3; D: TRBD2; DNA: TGCGCCAGCAGCCCCGGGGCTAGCGGGAAATTTAGCGATACGCAGTATTTT; CDR3: CASSPGASGKFSDTQYF
V: TRBV7-2; size: .; J: TRBJ2-6; D: TRBD2; DNA: TGTGCCAGCAGCTTAACTAGCGGCAATTCTGGGGCCAACGTCCTGACTTTC; CDR3: CASSLTSGNSGANVLTF
V: TRBV6-6; size: few; J: TRBJ1-1; D: .; DNA: TGTGCCAGCAGTTACTCAGGGGTACGGAACACTGAAGCTTTCTTT; CDR3: CASSYSGVRNTEAFF
V: TRBV6-1; size: .; J: TRBJ2-1; D: .; DNA: TGTGCCAGCAGTGAATTAGGGGGTGTATCCTACAATGAGCAGTTCTTC; CDR3: CASSELGGVSYNEQFF
V: TRBV28; size: .; J: TRBJ1-1; D: .; DNA: TGTGCCAGCAGTCCCAGGGGTGGGTGGACTGAAGCTTTCTTT; CDR3: CASSPRGGWTEAFF
V: TRBV10-3; size: .; J: TRBJ2-1; D: TRBD2; DNA: TGTGCCATCAGTGACCCCCTTTCTAGCGGGAACACCTACAATGAGCAGTTCTTC; CDR3: CAISDPLSSGNTYNEQFF
V: TRBV10-3; size: .; J: TRBJ1-1; D: TRBD1; DNA: TGTGCCATCAGTGAGTCCGGGACTAGACAGGGGGCTGGAACTGAAGCTTTCTTT; CDR3: CAISESGTRQGAGTEAFF
V: TRBV10-3; size: .; J: TRBJ2-3; D: TRBD2; DNA: TGTGCCATCAGTCTGACTAGCGGGAATAGCACAGATACGCAGTATTTT; CDR3: CAISLTSGNSTDTQYF
V: TRBV7-9; size: .; J: TRBJ1-4; D: .; DNA: TGTGCCAGCAGCGGAATGGACGGCAGGGATGAAAAACTGTTTTTT; CDR3: CASSGMDGRDEKLFF
V: TRBV6-4; size: .; J: TRBJ2-2; D: TRBD2; DNA: TGTGCCAGCAGTGACTCGTCGGCCAGCGGGGGGCAAACCGGGGAGCTGTTTTTT; CDR3: CASSDSSASGGQTGELFF
V: TRBV7-8; size: once; J: TRBJ2-1; D: TRBD2; DNA: TGTGCCAGCAGCTGGGAGGGACTAGCTATGTTCGGGGAGCAGTTCTTC; CDR3: CASSWEGLAMFGEQFF
V: TRBV6-4; size: .; J: TRBJ2-7; D: TRBD1; DNA: TGTGCCAGCGGGGGGGCGGGGCACAGGGGGCGCGGATCCTACGAGCAGTACTTC; CDR3: CASGGAGHRGRGSYEQYF
V: TRBV5-1; size: once; J: TRBJ2-1; D: TRBD2; DNA: TGCGCCAGCAGCTTTAGCGGGGGGGCTGGGGAGCAGTTCTTC; CDR3: CASSFSGGAGEQFF
V: TRBV9; size: .; J: TRBJ2-3; D: .; DNA: TGTGCCAGCAGCGTAGAAATGCGAGATACGCAGTATTTT; CDR3: CASSVEMRDTQYF
V: TRBV7-9; size: .; J: TRBJ2-3; D: TRBD1; DNA: TGTGCCAGCAGAGGACAGGGAACAGATACGCAGTATTTT; CDR3: CASRGQGTDTQYF
V: TRBV7-2; size: once; J: TRBJ2-7; D: .; DNA: TGTGCCAGCAGCTTTCCCGGAGGCTCCTACGAGCAGTACTTC; CDR3: CASSFPGGSYEQYF
V: TRBV5-1; size: .; J: TRBJ2-1; D: TRBD1; DNA: TGCGCCAGCAGCCCGGATGGGACAGATCATTACAATGAGCAGTTCTTC; CDR3: CASSPDGTDHYNEQFF
V: TRBV7-2; size: .; J: TRBJ2-5; D: TRBD2; DNA: TGTGCCAGCAGCCAAACAGCGGGGGGGCCGTCAGGGACCCAGTACTTC; CDR3: CASSQTAGGPSGTQYF
V: TRBV6-1; size: .; J: TRBJ1-2; D: TRBD1; DNA: TGTGCCAGCAGCCCACCCCAGGGGGCCTATGGCTACACCTTC; CDR3: CASSPPQGAYGYTF
V: TRBV29-1; size: .; J: TRBJ2-5; D: .; DNA: TGCAGCGTTGAGACGTGGCAGGGAGAGACCCAGTACTTC; CDR3: CSVETWQGETQYF
V: TRBV7-9; size: .; J: TRBJ1-1; D: .; DNA: TGTGCCAGCAGCTTAGACAGGTCTGAAGCTTTCTTT; CDR3: CASSLDRSEAFF
V: TRBV19; size: .; J: TRBJ2-4; D: .; DNA: TGTGCCAGTAGCGTCACCTGGGGGCTAGCCAAAAACATTCAGTACTTC; CDR3: CASSVTWGLAKNIQYF
V: TRBV25-1; size: .; J: TRBJ2-7; D: .; DNA: TGTGCCAGCGCCCTAGGGGGACGGGTCTACGAGCAGTACTTC; CDR3: CASALGGRVYEQYF
V: TRBV5-4; size: once; J: TRBJ1-2; D: TRBD1; DNA: TGTGCCAGCAGCTGGGGACAGGGGGGAGCTAACTATGGCTACACCTTC; CDR3: CASSWGQGGANYGYTF
V: TRBV7-9; size: .; J: TRBJ2-1; D: TRBD2; DNA: TGTGCCAGCAGCTATACCACTACTAGCGGCCTACCCTACAATGAGCAGTTCTTC; CDR3: CASSYTTTSGLPYNEQFF
V: TRBV25-1; size: .; J: TRBJ2-7; D: TRBD1; DNA: TGTGCCAGCAGTGAGGGGACAGGAACCTACGAGCAGTACTTC; CDR3: CASSEGTGTYEQYF
V: TRBV4-3; size: .; J: TRBJ2-1; D: .; DNA: TGCGCCAGCAGCCAAGACTGGCGGGAAGACTACAATGAGCAGTTCTTC; CDR3: CASSQDWREDYNEQFF
V: TRBV7-2; size: once; J: TRBJ2-3; D: TRBD2; DNA: TGTGCCAGCAGCCCAGGGAGGGCTGCAGGAAATACGCAGTATTTT; CDR3: CASSPGRAAGNTQYF
V: TRBV2; size: few; J: TRBJ2-1; D: .; DNA: TGTGCCAGCGGGAGCGGAGGGTGGGATGAGCAGTTCTTC; CDR3: CASGSGGWDEQFF
V: TRBV7-3; size: .; J: TRBJ1-4; D: TRBD1; DNA: TGTGCCAGCACCTGGGACAGCTCTTATGAAAAACTGTTTTTT; CDR3: CASTWDSSYEKLFF
V: TRBV4-3; size: .; J: TRBJ2-1; D: .; DNA: TGCGCCAGCAGCCAAGAATACCCGAAGGGGCCCTACAATGAGCAGTTCTTC; CDR3: CASSQEYPKGPYNEQFF
V: TRBV30; size: .; J: TRBJ2-5; D: .; DNA: TGTGCCTTCCAGGCGGGACCGGGGGTAGAGACCCAGTACTTC; CDR3: CAFQAGPGVETQYF
V: TRBV9; size: .; J: TRBJ2-1; D: TRBD1; DNA: TGTGCCAGCAGCCCAAGGACAGGGAGAAATGAGCAGTTCTTC; CDR3: CASSPRTGRNEQFF
V: TRBV11-2; size: few; J: TRBJ2-3; D: .; DNA: TGTGCCAGCACCCTACTTTCTGGGCCCCCGGCAGCAGATACGCAGTATTTT; CDR3: CASTLLSGPPAADTQYF
V: TRBV4-1; size: .; J: TRBJ2-7; D: TRBD2; DNA: TGCGCCAGCAGCCAAGATAGCAGCGGGATTTGGGAGCAGTACTTC; CDR3: CASSQDSSGIWEQYF
V: TRBV7-9; size: .; J: TRBJ1-2; D: .; DNA: TGTGCCAGCAGCTTAGACAGCTCTAACTATGGCTACACCTTC; CDR3: CASSLDSSNYGYTF
V: TRBV7-8; size: .; J: TRBJ2-7; D: TRBD1; DNA: TGTGCCAGCAGCGGAACGGGACAGCCGAGCTCCTACGAGCAGTACTTC; CDR3: CASSGTGQPSSYEQYF
V: TRBV4-1; size: .; J: TRBJ2-3; D: .; DNA: TGCGCCAGCAGCCAGGGCCCTAGCACAGATACGCAGTATTTT; CDR3: CASSQGPSTDTQYF
V: TRBV18; size: .; J: TRBJ2-3; D: TRBD2; DNA: TGTGCCAGCTCACCAGGGGCGGGGGAAGATACGCAGTATTTT; CDR3: CASSPGAGEDTQYF
V: TRBV19; size: .; J: TRBJ1-1; D: .; DNA: TGTGCCAGCCGGACATCTGCGTTGGACACTGAAGCTTTCTTT; CDR3: CASRTSALDTEAFF
V: TRBV4-2; size: .; J: TRBJ2-5; D: TRBD2; DNA: TGTGCCAGCAGCCAAGATACCAGCGGGAGGTACCAAGAGACCCAGTACTTC; CDR3: CASSQDTSGRYQETQYF
V: TRBV7-2; size: .; J: TRBJ1-2; D: .; DNA: TGTGCCAGCAGCCGTTACGGAGGGCATGGCTACACCTTC; CDR3: CASSRYGGHGYTF
V: TRBV29-1; size: .; J: TRBJ1-1; D: .; DNA: TGCAGCGTTGAAAGGGGTTGGAACACTGAAGCTTTCTTT; CDR3: CSVERGWNTEAFF
V: TRBV10-3; size: .; J: TRBJ2-7; D: .; DNA: TGTGCCATCAGCATAACAGGGTTGGGAGTGGAGCAGTACTTC; CDR3: CAISITGLGVEQYF
V: TRBV9; size: .; J: TRBJ2-1; D: TRBD1; DNA: TGTGCCAGCAGCCCGGGACAGGGTTACAATGAGCAGTTCTTC; CDR3: CASSPGQGYNEQFF
V: TRBV5-1; size: .; J: TRBJ1-1; D: .; DNA: TGCGCCAGCAGGATGGGACAGAACACTGAAGCTTTCTTT; CDR3: CASRMGQNTEAFF
V: TRBV5-1; size: .; J: TRBJ2-3; D: TRBD1; DNA: TGCGCCAGCAGCCCTAGGAAAGCGACAGGGGTTAGCACAGATACGCAGTATTTT; CDR3: CASSPRKATGVSTDTQYF
V: TRBV5-1; size: .; J: TRBJ2-1; D: .; DNA: TGCGCCAGCAGCTTCCGGGACTTCTCCTACAATGAGCAGTTCTTC; CDR3: CASSFRDFSYNEQFF
V: TRBV5-1; size: .; J: TRBJ1-2; D: TRBD1; DNA: TGCGCCAGCAGCCCCGAGGGACAGGATATCTATGGCTACACCTTC; CDR3: CASSPEGQDIYGYTF
V: TRBV27; size: once; J: TRBJ1-3; D: .; DNA: TGTGCCAGCACGGAGGCCGGAAACACCATATATTTT; CDR3: CASTEAGNTIYF
V: TRBV12-5; size: .; J: TRBJ2-7; D: .; DNA: TGTGCTAGTGGCCCACCGGGACTCTACGAGCAGTACTTC; CDR3: CASGPPGLYEQYF
V: TRBV28; size: .; J: TRBJ1-1; D: TRBD1; DNA: TGTGCCAGCAGTTTATTAGGACAGGGCCTGAACACTGAAGCTTTCTTT; CDR3: CASSLLGQGLNTEAFF